The clone carrying this T cell receptor (beta chain) came up many times. Its antigen is not known. The entry originates in a study of T cells after yellow fever vaccination. General study findings and limits: Contamination of FACS-sorted repertoires by abundant clonotypes from the bulk population could occur.

Template switching with 5'RACE generated the TCR cDNA and added a universal primer site and UMIs. TCRdb processed the 5' RACE reads anew with MiXCR; each CDR3 protein has one entry. Of approximately 110,000 distinct CDR3 sequences in the sample, under 8% were seen once. The CDR3 runs 17 residues. After removal of 3 bases from V and 4 bases from J, the junction contained 9 bases not matched to a gene. CDR1 is MNHEY, CDR2 SMNVEV, per germline (reference sequence). This receptor was identified in a man younger than 30 who received the YFV17D yellow fever vaccine. V usage is TRBV27 and J usage is TRBJ2-3, with TRBD2 identical over 11 bases. The specimen was CD4+ T cells sorted from PBMCs, collected 9 to 11 days after the first yellow fever vaccination. CDR3 sequence: CASSLEASGGWPDTQYF. In DNA form, the CDR3 reads TGTGCCAGCAGTTTGGAGGCTAGCGGGGGGTGGCCAGATACGCAGTATTTT.